These T cell receptor beta chains were read from a single sample in a study of blood T cells in healthy people across ages. TCRdb re-called the 5' RACE reads with MiXCR, one entry per CDR3 protein. Of about 730,000 distinct CDR3 sequences listed, about 40% are singletons. The sequencing sample was made of blood. The receptors derive from a woman aged 55-70 years in good health. Each CDR3 is given with its conserved first and last residue. D genes are given only for firm matches. Size is omitted from some rows. Given values are once, few, many or a class for expanded clones.

d_gene	v_gene	abundance	j_gene	CDR3nt	CDR3aa
-	TRBV7-2	-	TRBJ1-5	TGTGCCAGCAGCTTAATGGCGACCGGGGATCAGCCCCGGCATTTT	CASSLMATGDQPRHF
-	TRBV7-9	few	TRBJ1-6	TGTGCCAGCAGCTTAAAGGGGCCAACCTATAATTCACCCCTCCACTTT	CASSLKGPTYNSPLHF
TRBD1	TRBV2	-	TRBJ2-5	TGTGCCAGCTCGGGACAGGGAAGTGTCGAGACCCAGTACTTC	CASSGQGSVETQYF
-	TRBV20-1	-	TRBJ2-7	TGCAGTGCTCAGCCCAAAAATGAGCAGTACTTC	CSAQPKNEQYF
-	TRBV6-6	-	TRBJ2-3	TGTGCCAGCATTCCCGGGGGCACAGATACGCAGTATTTT	CASIPGGTDTQYF
TRBD2	TRBV25-1	once	TRBJ2-3	TGTGCCAGCAGCCCCGTTCTAGCGGGGGGGACAGATACGCAGTATTTT	CASSPVLAGGTDTQYF
-	TRBV2	-	TRBJ1-5	TGTGCCAGCAATTTTCCCGATCAGCCCCAGCATTTT	CASNFPDQPQHF
-	TRBV20-1	-	TRBJ1-4	TGCAGTGCTAGAGATCTGGGGAATGAAAAACTGTTTTTT	CSARDLGNEKLFF
TRBD2	TRBV7-2	few	TRBJ2-3	TGTGCCAGCAGCTTAGGGACTAGCGGGAGCGGGCAAGATACGCAGTATTTT	CASSLGTSGSGQDTQYF
TRBD2	TRBV13	-	TRBJ2-5	TGTGCCAGCACCGCTTCATATTCCCCGAGACTAGCGGGGGGGCTTAGGCAGTACTTC	CASTASYSPRLAGGLRQYF
TRBD1	TRBV6-5	few	TRBJ1-6	TGTGCCAGCAGTTCACAGGGGGGGAATTCACCCCTCCACTTT	CASSSQGGNSPLHF
TRBD1	TRBV12-3/TRBV12-4	-	TRBJ1-4	TGTGCCAGCAGGACAGGGACCCATAATGAAAAACTGTTTTTT	CASRTGTHNEKLFF